The 30 T cell receptor beta chains given below trace back to one sample, sequenced in a study of beta chain features in type 1 diabetes. Expressed TCRB transcripts were sequenced because the entire RNA isolate underwent reverse transcription. TCRdb's copy holds only in-frame clones and misses some; the assay was immunoSEQ multiplex PCR. The sample records over 120,000 clones, around a tenth being singletons. Sequencing was performed on central memory CD4+ T cells from blood. Receptor source: a man between 18 and 35 years old in good health.

This clone occurred a few times. The J gene is TRBJ1-2, the V gene TRBV5-1; D might be TRBD1 (6 bases). Germline lookup yields CDR1 SGHRS and CDR2 YFSETQ. The CDR3 is 15 residues long. Trimming removed 0 bases from V and 6 bases from J, with 15 bases in between. The CDR3: CASSLEGGRTDGYTF. CDR3 nucleotides: TGCGCCAGCAGCTTGGAGGGGGGGCGCACGGATGGCTACACCTTC.

This clone was detected a few times. V is TRBV5-1 and J is TRBJ1-1; a weak D match, TRBD1 (5 bases). The CDR3 has 15 residues. V lost 6 bases, J lost 5 bases, and 20 bases lay in between. CDR1 is SGHRS, CDR2 YFSETQ, per germline. The CDR3 here is CASISGGMYQTEAFF. The CDR3 bases are TGCGCCAGCATATCCGGGGGGATGTATCAGACTGAAGCTTTCTTT. Together with reference TRBV5-1 and TRBJ1-1, the CDR3 gives the full variable domain: KAGVTQTPRYLIKTRGQQVTLSCSPISGHRSVSWYQQTPGQGLQFLFEYFSETQRNKGNFPGRFSGRQFSNSRSEMNVSTLELGDSALYLCASISGGMYQTEAFFGQGTRLTVV.

The table lists this clone with a few counts. The rearrangement uses TRBV5-4 and TRBJ2-2, with 9 bases aligning to TRBD1. The V gene's germline CDR1 is SGHNT and CDR2 YYREEE (reference sequence). The CDR3 has 16 residues. V dropped 3 bases and J dropped 7; count of bases not matched to a gene: 10. CDR3 region: CASSSARDRVNGELFF. CDR3 sequence (DNA): TGTGCCAGCAGCTCGGCCCGGGACAGGGTGAACGGGGAGCTGTTTTTT.

The chain links TRBV2 to TRBJ2-7; 11 positions agree with TRBD1. The CDR3 has 14 amino acids. The V and J ends lost 5 bases and 4 bases, in that order; junction bases with no gene match: 4. Germline V lookup: CDR1 SNHLY, CDR2 FYNNEI. CDR3 loop: CASSPGQGGYEQYF. CDR3 bases: TGTGCCAGCAGTCCGGGACAGGGGGGATACGAGCAGTACTTC.

This sequence joins TRBV5-1 and TRBJ2-1; TRBD2 agrees at 13 bases. J lost 0 bases, V lost 2 bases, and 5 bases had no gene match. Germline V gives CDR1 SGHRS, CDR2 YFSETQ. CDR3 size: 18 residues. This CDR3 is CASSFGTSGAGSYNEQFF. CDR3 in DNA: TGCGCCAGCAGCTTCGGGACTAGCGGGGCAGGCTCCTACAATGAGCAGTTCTTC.

The V gene is TRBV7-2, the J gene TRBJ2-1; TRBD1 matches at 8 bases. This CDR3 contains 15 residues. CDR1 is SGHTA and CDR2 is FQGNSA in the germline V gene. V trimming: 8 bases; J trimming: 6 bases; junction bases outside the gene matches: 12. The CDR3, as DNA: TGTGCCAGCTCACCAGGGACAGGTTTTGTCAATGAGCAGTTCTTC. It yields the protein CASSPGTGFVNEQFF.

This clone was observed a few times. The J gene is TRBJ2-5, the V gene TRBV6-5; 9 nucleotides agree with TRBD2. J was trimmed by 5 bases and V by 2 bases; bases with no gene match: 9. The CDR3 consists of 16 residues. Germline CDR1 is MNHEY and CDR2 is SVGAGI. The CDR3 here is CASSYGLAGPEETQYF. The DNA for the CDR3 is TGTGCCAGCAGTTACGGGCTAGCGGGGCCCGAGGAGACCCAGTACTTC.

The V call is TRBV27, the J call TRBJ2-2; 7 bases are a match to TRBD1. The CDR3 is 13 residues long. Trimming removed 6 bases from V and 8 bases from J; junction bases left unmatched: 6. Per germline, CDR1 MNHEY and CDR2 SMNVEV (reference sequence). The CDR3, as DNA: TGTGCCAGCAGGGAAGGGGGCTTGGGGGAGCTGTTTTTT. Its translation: CASREGGLGELFF.

The genes are TRBV7-9 and TRBJ2-3; tentatively, D is TRBD1 (6 bases). V shed 1 base and J shed 4 bases, with 9 bases lying between them. The germline CDR1 and CDR2 sequences are SEHNR and FQNEAQ (reference sequence). The CDR3 is made up of 14 amino acids. The CDR3 sequence: CASSLDRDADTQYF. The CDR3 bases are TGTGCCAGCAGCTTAGACAGGGACGCAGATACGCAGTATTTT.

This clone was seen only a few times. The rearrangement joins TRBV29-1 to TRBJ1-1, with TRBD1 matching over 8 bases. This CDR3 has 15 residues. CDR1 SQVTM and CDR2 ANQGSEA come from the germline V gene. V trimming: 5 bases; J trimming: 1 base; junction bases outside the gene matches: 9. This chain's CDR3 is CSVPPRTGTNTEAFF. Here the CDR3 DNA reads TGCAGCGTTCCACCCCGGACAGGGACGAACACTGAAGCTTTCTTT.

This clone occurred a few times. The gene calls are TRBV6-6 and TRBJ1-4, with D tentatively TRBD1 (6 bases). The germline CDR1 and CDR2 sequences are MNHNY and SVGAGI (reference sequence). Trimming stripped 6 bases from V and 7 bases from J, with 18 bases between. This CDR3 comprises 15 residues. CDR3 protein: CASRSGGGGGEKLFF. CDR3 DNA sequence: TGTGCCAGCAGGTCTGGGGGGGGCGGGGGTGAAAAACTGTTTTTT.

In regard to this clone: A much more abundant neighbour one base away suggests this may be a read error. The chain recombines TRBV13 with TRBJ2-1, with D uncertain. CDR1 PRHDT and CDR2 FYEKMQ come from the germline V gene (reference sequence). The CDR3 length is 11 residues. Trimming pared 5 bases from V and 4 bases from J, leaving 3 bases between. This CDR3 is CASSPYNEQFF. The CDR3 nucleotides are TGTGCCAGCAGCCCATACAATGAGCAGTTCTTC. Full variable domain (remainder filled in from reference TRBV13 and TRBJ2-1): AAGVIQSPRHLIKEKRETATLKCYPIPRHDTVYWYQQGPGQDPQFLISFYEKMQSDKGSIPDRFSAQQFSDYHSELNMSSLELGDSALYFCASSPYNEQFFGPGTRLTVL.

This clone was counted a few times. This rearrangement joins TRBV7-2 to TRBJ2-5; TRBD2 is a possible D gene (6 bases). V lost 4 bases to trimming and J lost 5 bases, with 17 bases between them. This CDR3 has 15 amino acids. CDR1 is SGHTA and CDR2 is FQGNSA in the germline V gene. CDR3: CASSSIGGLRETQYF. The CDR3 coding sequence is TGTGCCAGCAGCTCAATCGGGGGTCTCCGGGAGACCCAGTACTTC. The whole variable domain, remainder taken from reference TRBV7-2 and TRBJ2-5, is GAGVSQSPSNKVTEKGKDVELRCDPISGHTALYWYRQSLGQGLEFLIYFQGNSAPDKSGLPSDRFSAERTGGSVSTLTIQRTQQEDSAVYLCASSSIGGLRETQYFGPGTRLLVL.

This clone has just a few counts. J is TRBJ2-2 and V is TRBV19, with D perhaps TRBD2 (5 bases). Germline V gives CDR1 LNHDA, CDR2 SQIVND (reference sequence). V dropped 4 bases and J dropped 5 bases, with 11 bases sitting between them. This CDR3 comprises 14 residues. The CDR3 spells CASSSPGGTGELFF. CDR3 sequence (DNA): TGTGCCAGTAGTAGCCCGGGCGGGACCGGGGAGCTGTTTTTT.

The chain combines TRBV18 with TRBJ2-7; D is ambiguous. The V gene lost 2 bases and the J gene lost 4 bases, with 9 bases spanning the gap. This CDR3 contains 13 residues. From germline, CDR1 is KGHSH and CDR2 LQKENI. The CDR3 coding sequence is TGTGCCAGCTCACCAGCCTCGCAGTACGAGCAGTACTTC. It yields the protein CASSPASQYEQYF.

The CDR3 sequence is CASRSGAGDTQYF. As DNA, the CDR3 is TGTGCCAGCCGGAGCGGGGCAGGAGATACGCAGTATTTT. The rearrangement links TRBV7-3 to TRBJ2-3, with 7 nucleotides matching TRBD2. This CDR3 comprises 13 residues. J was trimmed by 5 bases and V by 8 bases; bases with no gene match: 7. Germline V gene lookup returns CDR1 SGHTA and CDR2 FQGTGA.

This clone was seen more than once but under ten times. The gene calls are TRBV19 and TRBJ2-2; no clear D. V dropped 10 bases and J dropped 3 bases, with 15 bases sitting between them. Germline values: CDR1 LNHDA, CDR2 SQIVND (reference sequence). This CDR3 is built from 14 residues. CDR3 protein: CATEVGGDTGELFF. CDR3 coding DNA: TGTGCCACCGAGGTTGGCGGCGACACCGGGGAGCTGTTTTTT.

The rearrangement links TRBV11-2 to TRBJ2-1, with a tentative D call TRBD1 (5 bases). The V gene lost 5 bases and the J gene lost 9 bases, with 20 bases spanning the gap. This CDR3 has 15 residues. Per germline, CDR1 SGHAT and CDR2 FQNNGV. In nucleotides, the CDR3 is TGTGCCAGCAGCCCGACAGCTAACCTTAGGGGTGAGCAGTTCTTC. Translation: CASSPTANLRGEQFF.

This clone was seen more than once but under ten times. V is TRBV2 and J is TRBJ2-5, with TRBD2 matching 8 bases. Trimming cost V 11 bases and J 4 bases; bases outside gene matches: 6. This CDR3 is built from 12 residues. CDR1 is SNHLY and CDR2 is FYNNEI in the germline V gene. The CDR3 bases are TGTGCCTCGCGGGGGGTGTCAGAGACCCAGTACTTC. This codes for CASRGVSETQYF.

The CDR3 coding sequence is TGTGCCAGCAGCCCCAGGGAGGGTACCTATAATTCACCCCTCCACTTT. Its protein is CASSPREGTYNSPLHF. The V call is TRBV9, the J call TRBJ1-6, with TRBD1 as a possible D gene (5 bases). This CDR3 has 16 amino acids. Germline-derived CDR1 and CDR2 are SGDLS and YYNGEE. The V end was cut by 4 bases, the J end by 2 bases, with 13 bases between.

This clone has just a few counts. The rearrangement uses TRBV4-2 and TRBJ2-1; TRBD2 agrees at 7 bases. The CDR3 sequence is 15 residues long. CDR1 and CDR2 (germline): LGHNA, YNFKEQ. V shed 8 bases and J 5 bases; nucleotides not matched to a gene: 12. As DNA, the CDR3 is TGTGCCAGCGGGGAGGGGACCAACCTTAACAATGAGCAGTTCTTC. This gives the protein CASGEGTNLNNEQFF.

This clone was seen repeatedly, ten times or more. This sequence joins TRBV29-1 and TRBJ2-7, with D perhaps TRBD1 (5 bases). The CDR3 runs to 14 residues. Trimming took 4 bases from V and 4 from J, leaving 17 bases between them. Germline V gene sequence: CDR1 SQVTM, CDR2 ANQGSEA. The CDR3 protein is CSVGTRQGGYEQYF. The CDR3 bases are TGCAGCGTTGGAACTCGGCAGGGTGGATACGAGCAGTACTTC.

This chain links TRBV7-2 with TRBJ1-1, with a weak D call TRBD1 (5 bases). The V gene lost 5 bases and the J gene lost 1 base, with 8 bases spanning the gap. There are 13 residues in the CDR3. Germline loops: CDR1 SGHTA, CDR2 FQGNSA. The CDR3 is CASSVQENTEAFF. DNA of the CDR3: TGTGCCAGCAGCGTACAGGAGAACACTGAAGCTTTCTTT.

The table lists this clone with a few counts. The rearrangement uses TRBV9 and TRBJ2-3, with D perhaps TRBD2 (5 bases). Per the germline V gene, CDR1 is SGDLS and CDR2 is YYNGEE. The CDR3 contains 13 residues. With 4 bases removed from V and 7 bases from J, the gap between germline ends came to 13 bases. The DNA for the CDR3 is TGTGCCAGCAGCTCTAGCCTAGCCAATACGCAGTATTTT. Translating gives CASSSSLANTQYF.

The CDR3 sequence is CASRLQGSKDEQYF. The CDR3 region has the DNA TGTGCCAGTAGGTTACAGGGGTCGAAAGACGAGCAGTACTTC. The chain has TRBV19 and TRBJ2-7; 7 bases match TRBD1. V shed 6 bases and J 5 bases; nucleotides not matched to a gene: 10. Germline values: CDR1 LNHDA, CDR2 SQIVND (reference sequence). The CDR3 covers 14 residues.

The chain carries TRBV5-1 and TRBJ2-1; 9 bases are a match to TRBD2. Germline V lookup: CDR1 SGHRS, CDR2 YFSETQ. The CDR3 spans 14 residues. With V trimmed by 6 bases and J by 5 bases, 6 bases remained unmatched. The CDR3: CASTSGTSNNEQFF. CDR3 sequence (DNA): TGCGCCAGCACCTCCGGGACTAGCAACAATGAGCAGTTCTTC.

J is TRBJ2-1 and V is TRBV6-6; 7 bases map to TRBD1. Germline CDR1 reads MNHNY; CDR2 reads SVGAGI (reference sequence). The V segment lost 5 bases and the J segment 6 bases; nucleotides outside the gene matches: 10. This CDR3 has 15 residues. The chain's CDR3 is CASSDQDRRFNEQFF. The CDR3 DNA sequence: TGTGCCAGCAGTGATCAGGACAGGCGATTCAATGAGCAGTTCTTC.

V usage is TRBV7-9 and J usage is TRBJ1-6; no firm D call. Trimming pared 5 bases from V and 7 bases from J, leaving 18 bases between. This CDR3 contains 16 residues. Per germline, CDR1 SEHNR and CDR2 FQNEAQ (reference sequence). This chain's CDR3 is CASSPSGDIGNSPLHF. CDR3 DNA: TGTGCCAGCAGCCCGAGCGGGGATATCGGGAATTCACCCCTCCACTTT.

The chain joins TRBV19 to TRBJ2-3; D may be TRBD1 (6 bases). This CDR3 spans 16 amino acids. The germline CDR1 and CDR2 sequences are LNHDA and SQIVND (reference sequence). Trimming cost V 1 base and J 0 bases, with 11 bases left between them. In nucleotides, the CDR3 is TGTGCCAGTAGTATAGGGGGGACAACTAGCACAGATACGCAGTATTTT. Translation gives CASSIGGTTSTDTQYF.

This clone showed up many times. This chain joins TRBV4-3 and TRBJ2-7; possibly TRBD2 for D (5 bases). Germline CDR1 reads LGHNA; CDR2 reads YSLEER. Trimming removed 0 bases at V and 4 bases at J, with 16 bases between. The length of the CDR3 is 16 residues. For the CDR3, the DNA is TGCGCCAGCAGCCAAGATATTGGGCTAGGAGGTTACGAGCAGTACTTC. Encoded protein: CASSQDIGLGGYEQYF.